One and the same sample provided the 24 T cell receptor beta chains below, sequenced in a study of yellow fever vaccine responses in identical twins. TCRdb analysed the RT-PCR reads with MiXCR anew, one entry per CDR3 protein. The sample has 15,000 or so distinct CDR3 sequences, about four fifths seen once. The material was T cells from blood (PBMCs), unsorted or a sorted subset (not recorded which), obtained before or after yellow fever vaccination (not recorded which). These receptors all stem from a woman aged 18-29 years who received the yellow fever vaccine.

The chain joins TRBV6-2 or TRBV6-3 to TRBJ2-7; tentatively, D is TRBD1 (6 bases). Germline V lookup: CDR1 MNHEY, CDR2 SVGEGT. Trimming took 4 bases from V and 6 from J, leaving 16 bases between them. The CDR3 extends over 14 amino acids. The DNA for the CDR3 is TGTGCCAGCAGTTTGGACGGGACAAGTGTCGAGCAGTACTTC. This gives the protein CASSLDGTSVEQYF.

V and J are TRBV29-1 and TRBJ1-2; possible D gene TRBD1, 6 bases. This CDR3 is 14 amino acids long. Germline CDR1 and CDR2: SQVTM and ANQGSEA. Trimming removed 4 bases at V and 5 bases at J, with 17 bases between. CDR3 residues: CSVGDSGQPYGYTF. The CDR3 nucleotides read TGCAGCGTTGGAGATAGCGGACAGCCATATGGCTACACCTTC.

In this sample, this clonotype turned up a few times. The gene calls are TRBV6-5 and TRBJ1-3; D is uncertain. Germline V CDR1 and CDR2: MNHEY, SVGAGI. This CDR3 spans 15 amino acids. Trimming left V 2 bases short and J 7 bases short, with 15 bases between. CDR3 in amino acids: CASSYGVGQLNTIYF. The DNA for the CDR3 is TGTGCCAGCAGTTACGGTGTCGGGCAGCTCAACACCATATATTTT.

The chain links TRBV24-1 to TRBJ2-1, with 8 bases lining up with TRBD2. J lost 3 bases, V lost 3 bases, and 9 bases had no gene match. Germline V gene sequence: CDR1 KGHDR, CDR2 SFDVKD. CDR3 length equals 17 residues. The DNA of the CDR3 is TGTGCCACCAGTGATACTCGTCCCAGCGGGGGCTACAATGAGCAGTTCTTC. This encodes CATSDTRPSGGYNEQFF.

This chain links TRBV13 with TRBJ1-5, with TRBD1 as a possible D gene (5 bases). CDR3 length: 13 residues. CDR1 is PRHDT and CDR2 is FYEKMQ in the germline V gene (reference sequence). The CDR3 sequence: CASVGAGNQPQHF. CDR3 DNA: TGTGCTTCGGTCGGGGCGGGCAATCAGCCCCAGCATTTT.

The rearrangement uses TRBV18 and TRBJ2-5; the D gene is possibly TRBD1 (6 bases). The CDR3 has 13 amino acids. Between the trimmed V and J ends, which lost 5 bases and 3 bases, there was a span of 10 bases. From germline, CDR1 is KGHSH and CDR2 LQKENI. The CDR3 reads CASSSGTKETQYF. CDR3 nucleotides: TGTGCCAGCTCATCCGGGACAAAAGAGACCCAGTACTTC.

This clonotype was detected once. The chain combines TRBV7-8 with TRBJ2-3; possible D gene TRBD2, 5 bases. Germline CDR1 is SGHVS and CDR2 is FQNEAQ. The CDR3 is made up of 14 amino acids. Trimming removed 2 bases at V and 0 bases at J, with 6 bases between. CDR3 amino acids: CASSLRLSTDTQYF. The CDR3 DNA reads TGTGCCAGCAGCTTAAGACTAAGCACAGATACGCAGTATTTT. Combining the CDR3 with reference TRBV7-8 and TRBJ2-3 gives the whole variable domain GAGVSQSPRYKVAKRGQDVALRCDPISGHVSLFWYQQALGQGPEFLTYFQNEAQLDKSGLPSDRFFAERPEGSVSTLKIQRTQQEDSAVYLCASSLRLSTDTQYFGPGTRLTVL.

V is TRBV12-3 or TRBV12-4 and J is TRBJ2-7, with 10 nucleotides matching TRBD1. Trimming removed 5 bases from V and 3 bases from J; junction bases left unmatched: 10. CDR3 length equals 16 residues. DNA of the CDR3: TGTGCCAGCAGTCGGCGCGGGACAGGGGACGACTACGAGCAGTACTTC. Residues: CASSRRGTGDDYEQYF.

This chain joins TRBV7-9 and TRBJ2-1; possibly TRBD2 for D (7 bases). The CDR3 has 17 residues. Trimming removed 5 bases from V and 3 bases from J, with 20 bases in between. The germline gives CDR1 SEHNR, CDR2 FQNEAQ (reference sequence). In nucleotides, the CDR3 is TGTGCCAGCAGCCCAGTTCGGGGGGCCCCCGACTACAATGAGCAGTTCTTC. Residues: CASSPVRGAPDYNEQFF.

The table lists this clonotype with a count of one. The chain is built from TRBV28 and TRBJ2-5; D is perhaps TRBD1 or TRBD2 (5 bases each). Per the germline V gene, CDR1 is MDHEN and CDR2 is SYDVKM. There are 15 residues in the CDR3. V lost 3 bases to trimming and J lost 1 base, with 12 bases between them. As DNA, the CDR3 is TGTGCCAGCAGTTTGTTCAGGGACCGCCAAGAGACCCAGTACTTC. The encoded protein is CASSLFRDRQETQYF. Drawing the rest from reference TRBV28 and TRBJ2-5, the complete variable domain is DVKVTQSSRYLVKRTGEKVFLECVQDMDHENMFWYRQDPGLGLRLIYFSYDVKMKEKGDIPEGYSVSREKKERFSLILESASTNQTSMYLCASSLFRDRQETQYFGPGTRLLVL.

The CDR3 nucleotides read TGTGCCACCAGTGAGCGAGGCGGGGCCTACACAGATACGCAGTATTTT. It is translated as CATSERGGAYTDTQYF. This chain uses TRBV24-1 with TRBJ2-3; weak D call: TRBD2 (6 bases). Germline CDR1 KGHDR, CDR2 SFDVKD. V was cut by 4 bases and J by 2 bases, with 15 bases left in between. The CDR3 is 16 residues long.

This clonotype was seen once. This chain links TRBV20-1 with TRBJ2-7, with 11 bases fitting TRBD2. The CDR3 covers 14 residues. V shed 1 base, J shed 9 bases, and the junction held 8 bases outside the gene matches. The germline V gene encodes CDR1 DFQATT and CDR2 SNEGSKA (reference sequence). The CDR3 sequence: CSARVLAGERGQYF. In DNA, the CDR3 is TGCAGTGCTAGAGTACTAGCGGGAGAGAGGGGGCAGTACTTC.

The rearrangement joins TRBV29-1 to TRBJ2-7, with TRBD1 as a possible D gene (6 bases). The CDR3 totals 12 residues. V was clipped by 7 bases and J by 2 bases, with 12 bases between them. The germline V gene has CDR1 SQVTM and CDR2 ANQGSEA. This chain's CDR3 is CSAAGQPYEQYF. The CDR3 DNA reads as TGCAGCGCTGCAGGACAGCCCTACGAGCAGTACTTC.

This rearrangement joins TRBV7-9 to TRBJ1-2; D is undetermined. Trimming stripped 3 bases from V and 5 bases from J, with 16 bases between. The CDR3 sequence is 15 residues long. Germline CDR1 is SEHNR and CDR2 is FQNEAQ (reference sequence). The CDR3 reads CASSFLPSEAYGYTF. CDR3 nucleotides: TGTGCCAGCAGCTTCCTACCCTCGGAGGCGTATGGCTACACCTTC.

The V and J genes are TRBV19 and TRBJ2-7; D not certain. Trimming took off 7 bases at V and 5 bases at J, with 15 bases between the two ends. The CDR3 has 13 amino acids. CDR1 and CDR2 (germline): LNHDA, SQIVND (reference sequence). In DNA form, the CDR3 reads TGTGCCAGTACCACCACAAATTCCCACGAGCAGTACTTC. This encodes CASTTTNSHEQYF. Drawing the rest from reference TRBV19 and TRBJ2-7, the complete variable domain is DGGITQSPKYLFRKEGQNVTLSCEQNLNHDAMYWYRQDPGQGLRLIYYSQIVNDFQKGDIAEGYSVSREKKESFPLTVTSAQKNPTAFYLCASTTTNSHEQYFGPGTRLTVT.

The chain employs TRBV4-1 and TRBJ2-3, with D possibly being TRBD2 (6 bases). V shed 5 bases and J shed 11 bases, with 11 bases lying between them. Germline lookup yields CDR1 MGHRA and CDR2 YSYEKL. The CDR3 runs to 11 residues. DNA for the CDR3: TGCGCCAGCAGCTACGCGGGATTGCAGTATTTT. This encodes CASSYAGLQYF.

The genes are TRBV28 and TRBJ1-6; 8 positions match TRBD1. Germline trimming cut 7 bases from V and 8 bases from J; bases unmatched to any gene: 7. In germline, CDR1 is MDHEN, CDR2 SYDVKM. The CDR3 is 14 amino acids. CDR3 nucleotides: TGTGCCAGCATCACCAGGGGGCTGTATTCACCCCTCCACTTT. This gives the protein CASITRGLYSPLHF.

The chain links TRBV23-1 to TRBJ1-4, with a weak D call TRBD1 (6 bases). TRBV23-1 is an ORF; its function is uncertain. This CDR3 contains 16 residues. V lost 2 bases to trimming and J lost 7 bases, with 17 bases between them. CDR3 DNA: TGCGCCAGCAGTCAACTCCCCGAGGGGGGTGGTGAAAAACTGTTTTTT. Protein sequence: CASSQLPEGGGEKLFF.

The chain has TRBV7-6 and TRBJ2-1, with 8 bases aligning to TRBD2. This CDR3 comprises 16 residues. J gave up 6 bases and V 5 bases, and 12 bases lay outside the gene matches. Germline CDR1 is SGHVS and CDR2 is FNYEAQ. CDR3 nucleotides: TGTGCCAGCAGCCACCCTAGCGGGCGAGTCCCCAATGAGCAGTTCTTC. Translated: CASSHPSGRVPNEQFF.

The chain is built from TRBV7-9 and TRBJ2-1, with 7 bases identical to TRBD1. Losses at the gene ends were 6 bases for V and 3 bases for J; bases not matched to a gene: 5. This CDR3 is built from 14 residues. Germline CDR1 is SEHNR and CDR2 is FQNEAQ (reference sequence). In DNA form, the CDR3 reads TGTGCCAGCAGACCTGACAGGGTCTACAATGAGCAGTTCTTC. Amino acid sequence: CASRPDRVYNEQFF.

V usage is TRBV7-9 and J usage is TRBJ2-1, with 8 bases matching TRBD2. V was pared by 6 bases and J by 3 bases, with 10 bases of the junction left unmatched. CDR1 and CDR2 from the germline V gene are SEHNR and FQNEAQ (reference sequence). The CDR3 has 16 amino acids. The CDR3 loop reads CASRAPAGDFYNEQFF. Written as DNA, the CDR3 is TGTGCCAGCAGGGCCCCAGCGGGGGATTTCTACAATGAGCAGTTCTTC.

V is TRBV7-9 and J is TRBJ2-5, with D perhaps assigned TRBD1 or TRBD2 (5 bases each). The CDR3 sequence is 15 residues long. The V gene's germline CDR1 is SEHNR and CDR2 FQNEAQ (reference sequence). V lost 5 bases to trimming and J lost 3 bases, with 16 bases between them. The DNA for the CDR3 is TGTGCCAGCAGCCAACGGGACGACTTTAAAGAGACCCAGTACTTC. It is translated as CASSQRDDFKETQYF.

The chain joins TRBV6-1 to TRBJ2-1; 12 bases line up with TRBD2. Losses at the gene ends were 5 bases for V and 1 base for J; bases not matched to a gene: 12. The CDR3 runs to 19 residues. Per germline, CDR1 MNHNS and CDR2 SASEGT. The CDR3 nucleotides read TGTGCCAGCAGTACGGCTAGCGGGAGGGCCTACGGGTCCTACAATGAGCAGTTCTTC. It translates to CASSTASGRAYGSYNEQFF.

This clonotype was seen once. The CDR3 region has the DNA TGTGCCAGCTCACCACCGAGCGTGGATACGCAGTATTTT. Protein product: CASSPPSVDTQYF. J is TRBJ2-3 and V is TRBV18; no definite D call. The V and J ends lost 0 bases and 6 bases respectively, with 7 bases between them. Germline V gene lookup returns CDR1 KGHSH and CDR2 LQKENI. The length of the CDR3 is 13 residues.